Described below is a single T cell receptor beta chain sequence and its context. In its sample, this clonotype was seen a few times. Its antigen has not been determined. Base qualities were left out, and no much larger clone turns up one base away. The data stem from a study of T cell repertoires in cytomegalovirus infection (dated by TCRdb to about 2019). About the study as a whole: The HLA type of each donor mattered for the analysis, because public TCR beta signatures pointed to carriage of CMV infection along with the matching HLA type. Study-wide conclusions, independent of this receptor: The ex vivo response was dominated by HLA-C-restricted CMV-specific TCR beta clonotypes, which also provided the single most frequent clonotype in two of eight donors. Carriers of CMV infection plus the relevant HLA type were discriminated by the cumulative frequency of public TCR beta family members in the study cohort and in an independent approximately 350-donor cohort.

The data were produced on an Illumina HiSeq 1500. TCRdb passed the public sequencing reads through fastp at Q25 and MiXCR, retaining productive beta sequences. Identical CDR3 protein sequences are pooled into one entry, listed with their most common genes and DNA. The sample table records 250,000 or so distinct CDR3 sequences; approximately 9.2% of these occur just once. The ten largest clones take up around 16% of the sample. Looking up the germline V gene yields CDR1 SGHTA and CDR2 FQGNSA. The CDR3 runs 13 residues from the cysteine to the phenylalanine. The CDR3 DNA has 39 bases and is translated from base 1. Unmatched junction bases come to 6, with V trimmed by 1 base and J by 9 bases.

The sequence was collected from a human donor in good health (CMV status not recorded). Some clones in this sample may be carry-over from other donors' samples. The receptor chain draws on TRBV7-2 and TRBJ2-7; 7 central bases correspond to TRBD2. The sample comprised PBMCs. CDR3 protein: CASSLVLTGGQYF. At the DNA level, the sequence is TGTGCCAGCAGCTTAGTTCTGACGGGGGGGCAGTACTTC.